A selection of T cell receptor beta chains follows, all from one sample in a study of control samples from healthy donors and cancer patients. TCRdb's copy holds only in-frame clones and misses some; the assay was immunoSEQ multiplex PCR. The sample lists approximately 150,000 clones; 90% to 95% were seen once. The material sequenced was blood. These receptors originate from a woman aged 18-29 years in good health. The CDR3 runs from the conserved cysteine through the conserved F or W. The order of the fields is J gene, clone size, V gene, D gene, CDR3 DNA, CDR3 protein. The D gene is left open where the match is weak. Only part of the rows carry a size: once, few, many, or a class if the clone is expanded.

TRBJ1-2,once,TRBV29-1,NA,TGCAGCGTTGAAGGAGAGCCAGGGATTGGCTACACCTTC,CSVEGEPGIGYTF
TRBJ2-7,NA,TRBV19,TRBD1,TGTGCCAGTGGACTGACAGGGGGCTACGAGCAGTACTTC,CASGLTGGYEQYF
TRBJ1-2,NA,TRBV21-1,NA,TGTGCCAGCAGCAAACGGCGACACCTCGGGGACTATGGCTACACCTTC,CASSKRRHLGDYGYTF
TRBJ2-5,NA,TRBV5-1,NA,TGCGCCAGCAGCTCCGTCACTCCGGAGACCCAGTACTTC,CASSSVTPETQYF
TRBJ2-1,NA,TRBV15,NA,TGTGCCACCCGTAGTCCCCCCAATGAGCAGTTCTTC,CATRSPPNEQFF
TRBJ2-2,NA,TRBV6-2/TRBV6-3,NA,TGTGCCAGCAGTTACGGTCTGGGGGCAACCGGGGAGCTGTTTTTT,CASSYGLGATGELFF
TRBJ2-7,NA,TRBV29-1,NA,TGCAGCGTCTCTGCGGGACTTTCCTACGAGCAGTACTTC,CSVSAGLSYEQYF
TRBJ1-5,NA,TRBV4-2,NA,TGTGCCAGCAGCCCATTCCGGGCCCAAGAGGGCAATCAGCCCCAGCATTTT,CASSPFRAQEGNQPQHF
TRBJ2-5,once,TRBV5-1,TRBD2,TGCGCCAGCAGCTATTCTAGCGGGGGTACTCGAGAGACCCAGTACTTC,CASSYSSGGTRETQYF
TRBJ1-5,NA,TRBV6-2/TRBV6-3,NA,TGTGCCAGCAGTTACCGGCGGGGTTCGGCCTCCGGGGCTCAGCCCCAGCATTTT,CASSYRRGSASGAQPQHF
TRBJ2-7,few,TRBV18,NA,TGTGCCAGCTCACAAACAGGCTACGAGCAGTACTTC,CASSQTGYEQYF
TRBJ2-1,NA,TRBV24-1,NA,TGTGCCACCAGTGATTTTCGCGGAAACTACAATGAGCAGTTCTTC,CATSDFRGNYNEQFF
TRBJ1-2,NA,TRBV9,NA,TGTGCCAGCAGCACCCGACACCAGGGCGTCTATGGCTACACCTTC,CASSTRHQGVYGYTF
TRBJ2-1,once,TRBV5-5,NA,TGTGCCAGCAGCCCGGGGGTTTTCCACAATGAGCAGTTCTTC,CASSPGVFHNEQFF
TRBJ2-7,NA,TRBV3-1/TRBV3-2,NA,TGTGCCAGCAGCCAAGGATCAAGGACGGACGAGCAGTACTTC,CASSQGSRTDEQYF
TRBJ1-1,NA,TRBV6-6,NA,TGTGCCAGCAGTTACACTGAAGCTTTCTTT,CASSYTEAFF
TRBJ1-1,NA,TRBV18,NA,TGTGCCAGCTCACCTGCCCGGGACACCAAGAACACTGAAGCTTTCTTT,CASSPARDTKNTEAFF